There are many counts of the clone carrying this T cell receptor beta chain. Its antigen is unidentified. Alongside a J-beta primer mix, a sample-barcoded 5' primer served in a second PCR lasting roughly 7 to 11 cycles. In TCRdb, the 5' RACE reads were re-called with MiXCR into one record per CDR3 protein. Among around 970,000 distinct CDR3 sequences listed, roughly 51% were seen once. The record originates from a study of blood T cells in healthy people across ages. Each donor supplied roughly 10 milliliters of peripheral blood. PBMCs numbering at least 6.5 million were isolated per sample. Study-wide findings and caveats: The study could not conclusively compare naive and antigen-experienced cells, given its unsorted PBMCs. Donor CMV infection status was unknown, possibly confounding age-related changes in expanded clonotypes.

V gave up 6 bases and J gave up 7 bases; unmatched junction bases: 11. CDR1 is MNHEY and CDR2 is SMNVEV in the germline V gene (reference sequence). The CDR3 has 15 amino acids. This TCR derives from a woman in her sixties in good health. The genes are TRBV27 and TRBJ1-4, with 7 bases fitting TRBD1. The specimen was blood. The CDR3 DNA reads as TGTGCCAGCAGAGTAACTTACAGGGGTGGTGAAAAACTGTTTTTT. Translation: CASRVTYRGGEKLFF.